What follows is one TCR beta chain and its context. Blood CD8+ and CD4+ T cells underwent high-throughput TCR beta sequencing. An input of roughly 0.5 to 1 ug of RNA was subjected to reverse transcription using random hexamers. In TCRdb, the immunoSEQ multiplex PCR reads were re-called with MiXCR into one record per CDR3 protein. There are tens of thousands of distinct CDR3 sequences in the sample; 90% to 95% occur only once, and under 0.6% lies in the top ten. Deletions cut 2 bases from V and 5 bases from J, with 12 bases between. Looked up from germline, CDR1 is MNHNY and CDR2 is SVGAGI (reference sequence). The CDR3 runs to 15 residues. The data stem from a study of CD8 T cells in Susac syndrome.

V and J are TRBV6-6 and TRBJ1-4; D remains unclear. This clonotype was sampled from a human donor with multiple sclerosis. The source material was CD8+ T cells from PBMCs. This chain's CDR3 is CASSYAPDPNEKLFF. In nucleotides, the CDR3 is TGTGCCAGCAGTTACGCACCGGATCCGAATGAAAAACTGTTTTTT.